Below are 27 T cell receptor beta chains sequenced from a single sample in a study of cytomegalovirus exposure and HLA in healthy donors. PCR involved 60 Vbeta and 13 Jbeta primers. Profiling relied on immunoSEQ multiplex PCR, and the TCRdb table lists in-frame clones only, not all of them. The sample has 150,000 to 250,000 clones, approximately 79% seen once. What was sequenced was PBMCs. The receptors stem from a girl aged 10 to 17 in good health and CMV-seropositive.

This clone was counted a few times. The chain recombines TRBV19 with TRBJ2-5; 9 nucleotides agree with TRBD1. Per the germline V gene, CDR1 is LNHDA and CDR2 is SQIVND (reference sequence). The CDR3 is made up of 17 amino acids. Trimming cost V 4 bases and J 1 base; bases outside gene matches: 10. CDR3: CASSRLLGTGTQETQYF. For the CDR3, the DNA is TGTGCCAGTAGTAGGCTCTTAGGGACAGGGACCCAAGAGACCCAGTACTTC.

This sequence joins TRBV7-6 and TRBJ2-7; TRBD1 matches at 7 bases. The V gene end was trimmed by 3 bases and the J gene end by 2 bases; junction bases not matched to a gene: 4. The germline CDR1 and CDR2 sequences are SGHVS and FNYEAQ. The CDR3 covers 14 residues. CDR3 sequence reads: CASSFGTETYEQYF. CDR3 DNA: TGTGCCAGCAGCTTCGGGACAGAGACCTACGAGCAGTACTTC.

The chain links TRBV4-1 to TRBJ2-7; the D is unclear. The CDR3 runs to 14 residues. Trimming took off 1 base at V and 3 bases at J, with 10 bases between the two ends. Germline V gene sequence: CDR1 MGHRA, CDR2 YSYEKL. The CDR3 sequence is CASSQGPGDYEQYF. The DNA of the CDR3 is TGCGCCAGCAGCCAAGGTCCAGGCGACTACGAGCAGTACTTC.

This chain links TRBV18 with TRBJ1-1; TRBD1 might be the D (6 bases). The CDR3 runs 13 residues. Germline V gives CDR1 KGHSH, CDR2 LQKENI. V was cut by 4 bases and J by 6 bases, with 12 bases left in between. CDR3 nucleotide sequence: TGTGCCAGCTCACTGGGGACACCCTCTGAAGCTTTCTTT. This encodes CASSLGTPSEAFF.

The chain combines TRBV6-4 with TRBJ2-2, with 10 bases matching TRBD1. Germline loops: CDR1 MRHNA, CDR2 SNTAGT. The CDR3 is made up of 16 amino acids. Trimming took 1 base from V and 6 from J; bases not matched to a gene: 5. CDR3 bases: TGTGCCAGCAGTGACTTCGGGGACAGGGGCGCCGGGGAGCTGTTTTTT. Its protein product is CASSDFGDRGAGELFF.

This sequence joins TRBV5-1 and TRBJ1-1; D unresolved. The germline V gene encodes CDR1 SGHRS and CDR2 YFSETQ. Trimming took off 0 bases at V and 0 bases at J, with 9 bases between the two ends. The CDR3 totals 15 residues. This CDR3 is CASSLAREVNTEAFF. The CDR3 coding sequence is TGCGCCAGCAGCTTGGCGCGGGAGGTGAACACTGAAGCTTTCTTT.

This clone has more than one count but fewer than ten. V is TRBV4-1 and J is TRBJ1-5; D perhaps matches TRBD1 (6 bases). CDR1 MGHRA and CDR2 YSYEKL come from the germline V gene. Trimming cost V 0 bases and J 11 bases, with 17 bases left between them. The CDR3 is 15 amino acids. The CDR3 coding sequence is TGCGCCAGCAGCCAAGAGGACAGTGGGTTGGGAGCCCAGCATTTT. Protein product: CASSQEDSGLGAQHF.

The chain is built from TRBV19 and TRBJ1-6; D unresolved. The CDR3 runs 12 residues. CDR1 and CDR2 (germline): LNHDA, SQIVND (reference sequence). V dropped 6 bases and J dropped 7 bases, with 7 bases sitting between them. The CDR3 loop is CASRTGNSPLHF. In DNA, the CDR3 is TGTGCCAGTAGGACCGGGAATTCACCCCTCCACTTT.

A few counts support this clone. This chain links TRBV10-3 with TRBJ2-1; the match to TRBD1 covers 9 bases. This CDR3 contains 15 residues. The V gene end was trimmed by 2 bases and the J gene end by 6 bases; junction bases not matched to a gene: 5. The germline gives CDR1 ENHRY, CDR2 SYGVKD. CDR3 loop: CAISEKGQGSNEQFF. The CDR3 bases are TGTGCCATCAGTGAGAAGGGACAGGGCAGCAATGAGCAGTTCTTC.

This clone was counted once. V and J are TRBV7-6 and TRBJ1-1, with unresolved D. Trimming shortened V by 3 bases and J by 6 bases, and 8 bases separated the two germline ends. In germline, CDR1 is SGHVS, CDR2 FNYEAQ. The CDR3 runs to 12 residues. CDR3 in amino acids: CASSFLVAEAFF. In nucleotides, the CDR3 is TGTGCCAGCAGCTTCCTCGTAGCTGAAGCTTTCTTT.

This rearrangement joins TRBV7-2 to TRBJ2-1; D perhaps matches TRBD1 (6 bases). V was trimmed by 4 bases and J by 10 bases, leaving 17 bases between them. The length of the CDR3 is 14 residues. Germline V gives CDR1 SGHTA, CDR2 FQGNSA. The CDR3 sequence is CASSSQLGDIEQFF. CDR3 nucleotide sequence: TGTGCCAGCAGCTCCCAACTAGGGGACATCGAGCAGTTCTTC.

This rearrangement joins TRBV2 to TRBJ2-7; 7 bases are a match to TRBD2. Losses at the gene ends were 11 bases for V and 1 base for J; bases not matched to a gene: 2. CDR3 length: 11 amino acids. In germline, CDR1 is SNHLY, CDR2 FYNNEI. The CDR3 loop reads CAGGESYEQYF. As DNA, the CDR3 is TGTGCCGGGGGGGAATCCTACGAGCAGTACTTC. Full variable domain (outside the CDR3, taken from reference TRBV2 and TRBJ2-7): EPEVTQTPSHQVTQMGQEVILRCVPISNHLYFYWYRQILGQKVEFLVSFYNNEISEKSEIFDDQFSVERPDGSNFTLKIRSTKLEDSAMYFCAGGESYEQYFGPGTRLTVT.

J is TRBJ1-2 and V is TRBV4-3, with 7 bases identical to TRBD1. The V and J ends lost 0 bases and 4 bases, in that order; junction bases with no gene match: 8. The germline V gene encodes CDR1 LGHNA and CDR2 YSLEER. The CDR3 length is 16 residues. CDR3 sequence: CASSQERGNRGYGYTF. CDR3 DNA: TGCGCCAGCAGCCAAGAAAGAGGGAACAGGGGCTATGGCTACACCTTC.

In nucleotides, the CDR3 is TGTGCCAGCAGCTTGGACAGCTGGGCCACTGAAGCTTTCTTT. This encodes CASSLDSWATEAFF. V and J are TRBV5-5 and TRBJ1-1; D remains ambiguous. CDR1 and CDR2 (germline): SGHKS, YYEKEE (reference sequence). The CDR3 runs 14 residues. Trimming took off 0 bases at V and 4 bases at J, with 10 bases between the two ends.

This sequence joins TRBV10-1 and TRBJ1-2; 9 bases agree with TRBD1. Germline trimming cut 10 bases from V and 0 bases from J; bases unmatched to any gene: 21. Germline V gene data show CDR1 as WNHNN and CDR2 as SYGVQD (reference sequence). The CDR3 covers 19 residues. CDR3 sequence reads: CAKRQGEFKTGGANYGYTF. The CDR3, as DNA: TGCGCCAAAAGACAGGGGGAGTTCAAGACAGGGGGAGCTAACTATGGCTACACCTTC.

The chain links TRBV5-4 to TRBJ2-7; D might be TRBD2 (5 bases). The ends were cut back, 0 bases at V and 6 bases at J, with 13 bases in the middle. The CDR3 has 14 residues. The V gene's germline CDR1 is SGHNT and CDR2 YYREEE (reference sequence). DNA of the CDR3: TGTGCCAGCAGCTTGGACTGGGGAGCTGGCGAGCAGTACTTC. Encoded protein: CASSLDWGAGEQYF.

The genes are TRBV18 and TRBJ1-3, with D perhaps matching TRBD1 (6 bases). The CDR3 consists of 16 residues. CDR1 is KGHSH, CDR2 LQKENI, per germline. Between the trimmed V and J ends, which lost 3 bases and 9 bases, there was a span of 21 bases. The chain's CDR3 is CASSPSTGSPGSTIYF. The CDR3 nucleotides are TGTGCCAGCTCACCGTCTACAGGGAGCCCAGGGAGCACCATATATTTT.

In this sample, this clone turned up many times. The rearrangement uses TRBV2 and TRBJ1-4, with D hard to call. CDR1 is SNHLY, CDR2 FYNNEI, per germline. The CDR3 is 16 amino acids. V lost 4 bases and J lost 2, with 14 bases in between. In DNA form, the CDR3 reads TGTGCCAGCAGTGTCCGGGAAGATTATACTAATGAAAAACTGTTTTTT. It is translated as CASSVREDYTNEKLFF.

The chain employs TRBV9 and TRBJ2-3; 9 bases agree with TRBD1. Germline V gene data show CDR1 as SGDLS and CDR2 as YYNGEE. The CDR3 contains 15 residues. With 4 bases clipped from V and 4 bases from J, the junction kept 7 bases outside the gene matches. CDR3 nucleotides: TGTGCCAGCAGCACCGGACAGGGGAGGGCAGATACGCAGTATTTT. Translated: CASSTGQGRADTQYF. Full variable domain (rest looked up from reference TRBV9 and TRBJ2-3): DSGVTQTPKHLITATGQRVTLRCSPRSGDLSVYWYQQSLDQGLQFLIQYYNGEERAKGNILERFSAQQFPDLHSELNLSSLELGDSALYFCASSTGQGRADTQYFGPGTRLTVL.

This clone came up once. The chain recombines TRBV4-2 with TRBJ2-7; maybe TRBD2 (7 bases). Trimming removed 0 bases at V and 3 bases at J, with 15 bases between. From germline, CDR1 is LGHNA and CDR2 YNFKEQ. The CDR3 has 16 amino acids. The CDR3 region has the DNA TGTGCCAGCAGCCAAGAGAGGAGGGGGGGATTCTACGAGCAGTACTTC. Amino acid sequence: CASSQERRGGFYEQYF.

The rearrangement uses TRBV2 and TRBJ2-1, with 11 bases aligning to TRBD2. Germline CDR1 and CDR2: SNHLY and FYNNEI. V lost 2 bases, J lost 3 bases, and 3 bases stayed unmatched. The length of the CDR3 is 16 residues. CDR3 sequence (DNA): TGTGCCAGCAGTGAATGGACTAGCGGGCGCTACAATGAGCAGTTCTTC. This sequence encodes CASSEWTSGRYNEQFF.

V usage is TRBV27 and J usage is TRBJ2-1; TRBD1 matches at 7 bases. V gave up 3 bases and J gave up 6 bases; unmatched junction bases: 8. The CDR3 sequence is 15 residues long. Looked up from germline, CDR1 is MNHEY and CDR2 is SMNVEV (reference sequence). DNA for the CDR3: TGTGCCAGCAGTTTCGCAGGGGGTTTTTTCAATGAGCAGTTCTTC. Amino acids: CASSFAGGFFNEQFF.

This chain joins TRBV13 and TRBJ2-1, with a possible D match to TRBD1 (5 bases). The ends were cut back, 1 base at V and 3 bases at J, with 10 bases in the middle. This CDR3 contains 15 residues. Germline assignment: CDR1 PRHDT and CDR2 FYEKMQ (reference sequence). The CDR3 here is CASSLVGRDYNEQFF. CDR3 DNA sequence: TGTGCCAGCAGCTTAGTGGGCAGGGACTACAATGAGCAGTTCTTC.

The V and J genes are TRBV5-1 and TRBJ2-2, with D possibly matching TRBD1 (6 bases). The CDR3 extends over 15 amino acids. Germline V lookup: CDR1 SGHRS, CDR2 YFSETQ. Deletions cut 3 bases from V and 1 base from J, with 10 bases between. The CDR3 sequence is CASSSGTWNTGELFF. CDR3 bases: TGCGCCAGCAGCTCCGGGACATGGAACACCGGGGAGCTGTTTTTT.

The rearrangement links TRBV15 to TRBJ1-5, with D hard to call. This CDR3 region has 13 residues. V lost 0 bases and J lost 8, with 8 bases in between. In germline, CDR1 is LNHNV, CDR2 YYDKDF (reference sequence). The CDR3 loop is CATSRDLGEPQHF. CDR3 coding DNA: TGTGCCACCAGCAGAGATCTAGGTGAGCCCCAGCATTTT.

The J gene is TRBJ2-1, the V gene TRBV5-6; 15 bases match TRBD2. V dropped 4 bases and J dropped 6; count of bases not matched to a gene: 5. Germline V lookup: CDR1 SGHDT, CDR2 YYEEEE. The CDR3 is 16 residues long. The CDR3 is CASSVGLAGGVNEQFF. CDR3 nucleotide sequence: TGTGCCAGCAGCGTGGGACTAGCGGGGGGAGTCAATGAGCAGTTCTTC.

The CDR3 DNA reads TGCGCCAGCAGCCAAGGGGGAGCCGATTTCCAGCCCCAGCATTTT. It specifies CASSQGGADFQPQHF. V is TRBV4-1 and J is TRBJ1-5, with unresolved D. V dropped 1 base and J dropped 7 bases, with 14 bases sitting between them. CDR3 length equals 15 residues. Germline CDR1 MGHRA, CDR2 YSYEKL.